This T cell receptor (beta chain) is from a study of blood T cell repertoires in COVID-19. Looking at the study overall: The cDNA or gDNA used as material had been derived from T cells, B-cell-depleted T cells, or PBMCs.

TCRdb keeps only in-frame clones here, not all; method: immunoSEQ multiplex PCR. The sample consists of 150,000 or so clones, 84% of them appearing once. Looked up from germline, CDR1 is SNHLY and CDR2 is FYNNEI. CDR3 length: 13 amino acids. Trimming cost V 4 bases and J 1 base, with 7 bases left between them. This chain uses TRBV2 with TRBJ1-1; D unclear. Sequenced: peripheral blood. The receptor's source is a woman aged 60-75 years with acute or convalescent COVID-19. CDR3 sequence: CASSAGKNTEAFF. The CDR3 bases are TGTGCCAGCAGTGCCGGTAAGAACACTGAAGCTTTCTTT.